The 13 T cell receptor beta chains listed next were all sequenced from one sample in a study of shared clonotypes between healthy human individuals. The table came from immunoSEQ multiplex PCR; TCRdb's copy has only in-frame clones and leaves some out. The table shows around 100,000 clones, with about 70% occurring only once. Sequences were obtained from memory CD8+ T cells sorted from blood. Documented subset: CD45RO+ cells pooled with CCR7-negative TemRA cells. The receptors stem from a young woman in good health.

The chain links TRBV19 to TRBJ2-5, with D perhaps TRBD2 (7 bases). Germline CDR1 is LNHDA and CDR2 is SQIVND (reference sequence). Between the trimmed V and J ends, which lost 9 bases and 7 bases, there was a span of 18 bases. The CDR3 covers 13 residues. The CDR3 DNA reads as TGTGCCAGCGGCGGGGGCCCCCTCGGGACCCAGTACTTC. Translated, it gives CASGGGPLGTQYF.

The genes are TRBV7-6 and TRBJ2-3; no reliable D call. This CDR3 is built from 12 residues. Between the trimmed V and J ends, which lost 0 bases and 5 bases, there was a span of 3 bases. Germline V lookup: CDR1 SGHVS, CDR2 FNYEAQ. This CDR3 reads CASSLAEDTQYF. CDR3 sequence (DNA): TGTGCCAGCAGCTTAGCCGAAGATACGCAGTATTTT. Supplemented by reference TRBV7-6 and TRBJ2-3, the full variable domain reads GAGVSQSPRYKVTKRGQDVALRCDPISGHVSLYWYRQALGQGPEFLTYFNYEAQQDKSGLPNDRFSAERPEGSISTLTIQRTEQRDSAMYRCASSLAEDTQYFGPGTRLTVL.

In DNA, the CDR3 is TGTGCCAGCAGCCACCGGTGGGGCAAAAACATTCAGTACTTC. As protein: CASSHRWGKNIQYF. The rearrangement links TRBV4-2 to TRBJ2-4; D not certain. The CDR3 is 14 residues long. The germline V gene encodes CDR1 LGHNA and CDR2 YNFKEQ. V was pared by 3 bases and J by 3 bases, with 9 bases between.

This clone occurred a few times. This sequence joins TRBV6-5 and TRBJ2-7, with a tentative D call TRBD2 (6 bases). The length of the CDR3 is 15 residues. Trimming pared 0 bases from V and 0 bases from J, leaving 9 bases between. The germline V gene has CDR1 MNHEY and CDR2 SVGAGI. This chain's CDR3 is CASSYSTRRSYEQYF. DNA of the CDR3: TGTGCCAGCAGTTACTCGACTAGGCGCTCCTACGAGCAGTACTTC.

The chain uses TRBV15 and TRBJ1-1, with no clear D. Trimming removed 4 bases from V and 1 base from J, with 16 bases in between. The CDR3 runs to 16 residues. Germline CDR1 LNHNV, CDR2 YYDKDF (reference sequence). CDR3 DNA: TGTGCCACCAGCACCAAGCTGGCAGAAGCGAACACTGAAGCTTTCTTT. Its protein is CATSTKLAEANTEAFF.

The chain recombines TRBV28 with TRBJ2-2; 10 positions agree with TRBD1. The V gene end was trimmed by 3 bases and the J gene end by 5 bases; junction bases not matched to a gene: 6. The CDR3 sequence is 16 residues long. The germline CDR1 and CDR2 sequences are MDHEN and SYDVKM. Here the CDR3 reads CASSFGTGVSTGELFF. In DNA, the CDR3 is TGTGCCAGCAGTTTTGGGACAGGGGTTTCAACCGGGGAGCTGTTTTTT.

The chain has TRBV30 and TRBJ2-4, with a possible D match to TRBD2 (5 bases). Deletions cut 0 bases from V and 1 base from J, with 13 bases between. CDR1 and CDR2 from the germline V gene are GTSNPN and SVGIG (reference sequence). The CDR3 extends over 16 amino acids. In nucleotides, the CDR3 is TGTGCCTGGAGTGTCCCTGGGGAGCCGGCCAAAAACATTCAGTACTTC. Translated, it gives CAWSVPGEPAKNIQYF.

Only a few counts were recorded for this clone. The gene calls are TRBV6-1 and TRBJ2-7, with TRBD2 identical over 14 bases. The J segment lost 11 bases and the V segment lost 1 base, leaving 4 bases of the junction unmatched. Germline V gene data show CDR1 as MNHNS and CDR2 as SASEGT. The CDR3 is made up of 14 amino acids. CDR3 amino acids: CASSEDGTSGSKYF. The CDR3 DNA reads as TGTGCCAGCAGTGAAGATGGGACTAGCGGGAGTAAGTACTTC.

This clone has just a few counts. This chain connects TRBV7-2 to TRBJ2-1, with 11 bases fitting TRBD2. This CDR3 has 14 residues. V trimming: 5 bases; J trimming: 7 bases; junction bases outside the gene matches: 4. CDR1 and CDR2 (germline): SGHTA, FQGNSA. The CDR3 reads CASSPTSGVNEQFF. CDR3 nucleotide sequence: TGTGCCAGCAGCCCGACTAGCGGGGTTAATGAGCAGTTCTTC.

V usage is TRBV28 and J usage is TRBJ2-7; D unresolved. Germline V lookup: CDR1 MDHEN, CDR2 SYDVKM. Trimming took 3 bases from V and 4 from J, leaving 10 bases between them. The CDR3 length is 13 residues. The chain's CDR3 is CASSFPWVYEQYF. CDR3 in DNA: TGTGCCAGCAGTTTCCCCTGGGTGTACGAGCAGTACTTC.

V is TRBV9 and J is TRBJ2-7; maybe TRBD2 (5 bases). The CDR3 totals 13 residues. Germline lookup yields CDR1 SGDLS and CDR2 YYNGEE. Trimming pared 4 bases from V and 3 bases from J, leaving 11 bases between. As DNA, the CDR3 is TGTGCCAGCAGCCCCGGGGATGTCTACGAGCAGTACTTC. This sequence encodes CASSPGDVYEQYF.

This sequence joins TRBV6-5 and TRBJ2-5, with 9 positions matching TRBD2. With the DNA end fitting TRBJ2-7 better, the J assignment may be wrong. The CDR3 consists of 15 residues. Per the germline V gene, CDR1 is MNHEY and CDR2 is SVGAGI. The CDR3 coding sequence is TGTGCCAGCAGTGGCGGAGCGGGAGGTTTCTACGAGCAGTACTTC. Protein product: CASSGGAGGFYEQYF.

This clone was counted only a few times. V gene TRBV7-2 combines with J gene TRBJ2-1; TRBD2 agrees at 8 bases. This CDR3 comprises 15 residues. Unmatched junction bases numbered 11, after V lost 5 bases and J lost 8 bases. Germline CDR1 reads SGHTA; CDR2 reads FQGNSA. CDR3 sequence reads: CASSRRGTSRYEQFF. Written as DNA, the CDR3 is TGTGCCAGCAGCCGACGCGGGACTAGTCGATATGAGCAGTTCTTC.